This TCR beta chain originates from a study of T cells in Graves' hyperthyroidism and ophthalmopathy. Researchers amplified the TCR beta CDR3 regions from RNA transcripts. HTBI primers were the set used in a first-round RT-PCR of the TCR CDR3. Each CDR3 protein is one row after TCRdb ran MiXCR on the multiplex PCR reads. The data contain 660,000 or so distinct CDR3 sequences, less than 25% of them singletons. Study-level results: Blood also showed most of the thyroid clonotypes that were expanded above 0.001.

The CDR3 is made up of 13 amino acids. Germline CDR1 is MNHEY and CDR2 is SVGEGT. The V end lost 6 bases, the J end lost 4 bases, and 12 bases lay between the germline ends. This clonotype occurred many times. Its specificity is unknown. The clonotype originates from a man in his thirties or forties with Graves' ophthalmopathy. Material for sequencing was blood. The chain employs TRBV6-2 or TRBV6-3 and TRBJ1-1; no firm D call. The CDR3 loop is CASRPPWITEAFF. CDR3 in DNA: TGTGCCAGCAGACCGCCTTGGATCACTGAAGCTTTCTTT.